The rows below give T cell receptor beta chains drawn from one sample of a study of T cells in Graves' hyperthyroidism and ophthalmopathy. TCRdb re-called the multiplex PCR reads through MiXCR, storing one row per CDR3 protein. The sample has under 400,000 distinct CDR3 sequences; 16% are singletons. Sequenced input: blood. The origin of the receptors is a man younger than 40 with Graves' hyperthyroidism. Each CDR3 is given with its conserved first and last residue. D genes are given only for firm matches. Clone sizes are given selectively: once, few, many, or a class where the clone is expanded.

clone_size j_call v_call d_call cdr3_aa cdr3_nt
few TRBJ2-3 TRBV2 . CASRRETGTDTQYF TGTGCCTCCCGGCGGGAAACGGGAACAGATACGCAGTATTTT
. TRBJ2-1 TRBV19 TRBD2 CASSIQRGTYNEQFF TGTGCCAGTAGTATACAGCGGGGAACTTACAATGAGCAGTTCTTC
many TRBJ2-1 TRBV30 . CAWSVLSSNNEQFF TGTGCCTGGAGTGTATTATCTAGCAACAATGAGCAGTTCTTC
few TRBJ2-7 TRBV14 . CASSQKTTTAGLPYEQYF TGTGCCAGCAGCCAAAAGACGACTACGGCGGGCTTACCTTACGAGCAGTACTTC
few TRBJ1-5 TRBV20-1 . CSARNGWSNQPQHF TGCAGTGCTAGGAATGGCTGGAGCAATCAGCCCCAGCATTTT
many TRBJ2-1 TRBV7-9 . CASSLVSQTNEQFF TGTGCCAGCAGCTTAGTGTCGCAGACCAATGAGCAGTTCTTC
many TRBJ2-3 TRBV3-1 TRBD1 CASSQGGTGVTDTQYF TGTGCCAGCAGCCAAGGCGGGACAGGGGTAACAGATACGCAGTATTTT
many TRBJ1-2 TRBV7-9 . CASRLAGEAYGYTF TGTGCCAGCCGCCTCGCCGGGGAGGCCTATGGCTACACCTTC
. TRBJ2-3 TRBV4-2 TRBD2 CASSQEGGRGTDTQYF TGTGCCAGCAGCCAAGAGGGCGGGAGAGGGACAGATACGCAGTATTTT
few TRBJ1-6 TRBV9 . CASKWRPQDQTNSPLHF TGTGCCAGCAAGTGGCGGCCCCAAGACCAGACAAATTCACCCCTCCACTTT
. TRBJ2-7 TRBV7-9 TRBD2 CATRSGSSYEQYF TGTGCTACCCGAAGCGGGAGCTCCTACGAGCAGTACTTC
many TRBJ2-7 TRBV20-1 TRBD2 CSARLAGKYEQYF TGCAGTGCTAGGCTAGCGGGCAAATACGAGCAGTACTTC
few TRBJ1-2 TRBV27 TRBD1 CASSSMGQAYGYTF TGTGCCAGCAGTTCCATGGGACAGGCCTATGGCTACACCTTC
. TRBJ1-5 TRBV20-1 TRBD1 CSARDRPQGGNQPQHF TGCAGTGCTAGAGATCGTCCCCAGGGGGGCAATCAGCCCCAGCATTTT
many TRBJ1-1 TRBV3-1 . CASSREPLGAFF TGTGCCAGCAGCCGAGAACCACTGGGGGCTTTCTTT
few TRBJ2-7 TRBV10-3 TRBD2 CAISDRGQGLAGPISYEQYF TGTGCCATCAGTGACAGGGGGCAGGGACTAGCGGGGCCGATTTCCTACGAGCAGTACTTC
many TRBJ2-7 TRBV6-1 TRBD2 CASRLAGENYEQYF TGTGCCAGTAGACTAGCGGGAGAGAACTACGAGCAGTACTTC
. TRBJ1-1 TRBV2 . CASSELEPSGAFF TGTGCCAGCAGTGAGTTGGAACCTTCGGGGGCTTTCTTT
few TRBJ1-1 TRBV30 . CAWKRVGSNTEAFF TGTGCCTGGAAGCGGGTAGGGTCAAACACTGAAGCTTTCTTT
many TRBJ1-1 TRBV29-1 TRBD1 CSVGTDTNTEAFF TGCAGCGTGGGGACAGATACGAACACTGAAGCTTTCTTT
. TRBJ2-5 TRBV24-1 . CATGGNQETQYF TGTGCCACCGGCGGGAACCAAGAGACCCAGTACTTC
few TRBJ2-3 TRBV24-1 . CATSGGAGLARLQYF TGTGCCACCAGTGGGGGCGCAGGATTAGCCCGTCTGCAGTATTTT